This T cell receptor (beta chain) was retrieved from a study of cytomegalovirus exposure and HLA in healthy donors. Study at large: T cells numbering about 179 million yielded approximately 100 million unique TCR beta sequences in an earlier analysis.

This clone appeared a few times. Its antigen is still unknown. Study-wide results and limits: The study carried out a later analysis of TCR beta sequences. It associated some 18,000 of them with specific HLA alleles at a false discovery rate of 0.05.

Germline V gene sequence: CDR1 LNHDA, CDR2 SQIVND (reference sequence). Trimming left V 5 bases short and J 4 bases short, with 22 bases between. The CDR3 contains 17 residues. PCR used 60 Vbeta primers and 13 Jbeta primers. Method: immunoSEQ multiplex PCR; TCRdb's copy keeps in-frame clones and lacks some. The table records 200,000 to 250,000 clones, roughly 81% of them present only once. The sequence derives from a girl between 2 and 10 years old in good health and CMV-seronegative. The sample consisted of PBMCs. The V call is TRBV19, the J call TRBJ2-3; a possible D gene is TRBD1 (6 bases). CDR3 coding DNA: TGTGCCAGTAGTTGGGCAGGGGCCACGGGCGGACCAGATACGCAGTATTTT. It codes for CASSWAGATGGPDTQYF.